These 15 T cell receptor beta chains came from one sample sequenced in a study of cytomegalovirus exposure and HLA in healthy donors. Primers included in the PCR were 60 Vbeta and 13 Jbeta primers. TCRdb's copy holds only in-frame clones and misses some; the assay was immunoSEQ multiplex PCR. The table lists about 110,000 clones, over 70% of them singletons. The sample taken for sequencing was PBMCs. These receptors came from a man aged 35-49 years in good health and CMV-seronegative.

The V call is TRBV4-1, the J call TRBJ2-3; a weak D match, TRBD1 (6 bases). CDR1 and CDR2 from the germline V gene are MGHRA and YSYEKL. Trimming cost V 8 bases and J 4 bases, with 7 bases left between them. This CDR3 comprises 11 residues. The CDR3 spells CASEGADTQYF. The CDR3 DNA is TGCGCCAGCGAGGGGGCAGATACGCAGTATTTT.

This chain links TRBV2 with TRBJ1-6, with 8 bases lining up with TRBD1. Per germline, CDR1 SNHLY and CDR2 FYNNEI. CDR3 length: 15 residues. The J segment lost 10 bases and the V segment lost 1 base, leaving 6 bases of the junction unmatched. CDR3 amino acids: CASSEDTGGRSPLHF. The CDR3 bases are TGTGCCAGCAGTGAAGACACAGGGGGTCGATCACCCCTCCACTTT.

V is TRBV13 and J is TRBJ2-5; D not resolved. Germline CDR1 PRHDT, CDR2 FYEKMQ (reference sequence). Trimming took off 5 bases at V and 5 bases at J, with 12 bases between the two ends. This CDR3 contains 13 residues. CDR3 sequence (DNA): TGTGCCAGCAGCCGCATAGCCGGGGAGACCCAGTACTTC. This codes for CASSRIAGETQYF.

The CDR3: CASRPRAGDGDEQYF. The CDR3 DNA reads TGTGCCAGCAGACCACGGGCGGGAGACGGGGACGAGCAGTACTTC. The gene calls are TRBV27 and TRBJ2-7; 7 bases agree with TRBD2. The CDR3 consists of 15 residues. The junction had 13 bases not matched to a gene; V was cut back by 6 bases and J by 5 bases. In germline, CDR1 is MNHEY, CDR2 SMNVEV (reference sequence).

The chain is built from TRBV30 and TRBJ1-2; 9 bases fit TRBD1. Per germline, CDR1 GTSNPN and CDR2 SVGIG (reference sequence). J was trimmed by 5 bases and V by 3 bases; bases with no gene match: 4. The CDR3 has 13 amino acids. The CDR3: CAWRLDRGYGYTF. The CDR3 coding sequence is TGTGCCTGGAGATTGGACAGGGGTTATGGCTACACCTTC.

The V gene is TRBV7-2, the J gene TRBJ2-7; D might be TRBD1 (5 bases). The CDR3 loop spans 11 amino acids. Trimming stripped 7 bases from V and 9 bases from J, with 13 bases between. Looked up from germline, CDR1 is SGHTA and CDR2 is FQGNSA. CDR3 region: CASTLGARQYF. The CDR3 nucleotides are TGTGCCAGCACCCTTGGGGCGCGGCAGTACTTC.

The chain has TRBV30 and TRBJ2-7; TRBD2 agrees at 8 bases. The CDR3 is 14 amino acids. Germline CDR1 reads GTSNPN; CDR2 reads SVGIG (reference sequence). With 3 bases clipped from V and 0 bases from J, the junction kept 4 bases outside the gene matches. CDR3 sequence: CAWSAGGLSYEQYF. The CDR3 DNA follows: TGTGCCTGGAGCGCGGGAGGCCTCTCCTACGAGCAGTACTTC.

The chain links TRBV5-6 to TRBJ2-1; TRBD2 might be the D (7 bases). In germline, CDR1 is SGHDT, CDR2 YYEEEE. Trimming pared 6 bases from V and 3 bases from J, leaving 22 bases between. The CDR3 is made up of 17 amino acids. The CDR3 sequence: CASKNPGGPDFYNEQFF. The CDR3 DNA is TGTGCCAGCAAGAACCCGGGGGGCCCCGACTTCTACAATGAGCAGTTCTTC.

This chain uses TRBV2 with TRBJ2-1; D uncertain. Trimming removed 6 bases at V and 3 bases at J, with 12 bases between. Germline V gene sequence: CDR1 SNHLY, CDR2 FYNNEI. There are 14 residues in the CDR3. The CDR3 nucleotides are TGTGCCAGCAGGCGTGTCCCCCTCTACAATGAGCAGTTCTTC. Encoded protein: CASRRVPLYNEQFF.

The CDR3 DNA sequence: TGCGCCAGCAGCCCCTTCCCTCTAGCGCAGTTGGGCGAGCAGTACTTC. Translating gives CASSPFPLAQLGEQYF. V gene TRBV4-1 combines with J gene TRBJ2-7, with a tentative D call TRBD2 (6 bases). Germline V gene lookup returns CDR1 MGHRA and CDR2 YSYEKL. There are 16 residues in the CDR3. V gave up 4 bases and J gave up 6 bases, with 22 bases separating them.

The chain joins TRBV7-9 to TRBJ1-6; TRBD1 matches at 9 bases. V lost 9 bases, J lost 3 bases, and 9 bases stayed unmatched. The germline V gene encodes CDR1 SEHNR and CDR2 FQNEAQ (reference sequence). The CDR3 spans 16 residues. This CDR3 is CASAPPGQGYNSPLHF. The CDR3 nucleotides read TGTGCCAGTGCTCCACCGGGACAGGGCTATAATTCACCCCTCCACTTT. Together with reference TRBV7-9 and TRBJ1-6, the CDR3 gives the full variable domain: DTGVSQNPRHKITKRGQNVTFRCDPISEHNRLYWYRQTLGQGPEFLTYFQNEAQLEKSRLLSDRFSAERPKGSFSTLEIQRTEQGDSAMYLCASAPPGQGYNSPLHFGNGTRLTVT.

The chain joins TRBV4-1 to TRBJ1-1; no firm D call. Trimming stripped 4 bases from V and 3 bases from J, with 9 bases between. Looked up from germline, CDR1 is MGHRA and CDR2 is YSYEKL. The CDR3 has 13 residues. The CDR3 coding sequence is TGCGCCAGCAGCCCCCGTCGAGACACTGAAGCTTTCTTT. It specifies CASSPRRDTEAFF.

This chain links TRBV5-6 with TRBJ2-7, with D perhaps matching TRBD1 (6 bases). The CDR3 totals 14 residues. The germline V and J ends were trimmed by 1 base and 3 bases, with 11 bases remaining between them. Germline values: CDR1 SGHDT, CDR2 YYEEEE. The CDR3 reads CASSLLGANYEQYF. CDR3 sequence (DNA): TGTGCCAGCAGCTTGTTGGGGGCGAACTACGAGCAGTACTTC.

The V call is TRBV29-1, the J call TRBJ2-7; TRBD1 agrees at 9 bases. The germline CDR1 and CDR2 sequences are SQVTM and ANQGSEA. The CDR3 is made up of 17 amino acids. Trimming took 4 bases from V and 7 from J; bases not matched to a gene: 20. This chain's CDR3 is CSVVSFDQGQGDWEQYF. CDR3 coding DNA: TGCAGCGTTGTGAGTTTCGATCAGGGACAGGGTGATTGGGAGCAGTACTTC.

The rearrangement links TRBV5-8 to TRBJ1-5, with 8 positions matching TRBD1. This CDR3 spans 15 amino acids. V lost 3 bases to trimming and J lost 6 bases; unmatched junction nucleotides: 8. Germline V CDR1 and CDR2: SGHTS, YDEGEE. The CDR3 DNA follows: TGTGCCAGCAGCTCGGGACAGGCGGTAGGTCAGCCCCAGCATTTT. As protein: CASSSGQAVGQPQHF.